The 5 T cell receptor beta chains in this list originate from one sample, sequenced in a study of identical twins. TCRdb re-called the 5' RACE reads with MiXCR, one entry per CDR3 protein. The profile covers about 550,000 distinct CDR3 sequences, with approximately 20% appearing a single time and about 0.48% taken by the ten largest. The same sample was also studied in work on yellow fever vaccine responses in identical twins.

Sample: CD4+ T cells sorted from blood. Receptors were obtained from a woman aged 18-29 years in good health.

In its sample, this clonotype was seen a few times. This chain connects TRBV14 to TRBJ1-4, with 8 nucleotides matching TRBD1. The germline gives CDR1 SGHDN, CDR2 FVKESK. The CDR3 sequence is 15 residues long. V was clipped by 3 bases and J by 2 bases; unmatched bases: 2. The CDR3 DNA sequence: TGTGCCAGCAGCCACCGACAGGGGACTAATGAAAAACTGTTTTTT. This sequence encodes CASSHRQGTNEKLFF.

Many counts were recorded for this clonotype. CDR3 residues: CASSHYGSGRSEYYEQYF. CDR3 nucleotide sequence: TGCGCCAGCAGCCATTATGGTTCAGGGAGGAGTGAGTACTACGAGCAGTACTTC. The chain links TRBV4-1 to TRBJ2-7, with D perhaps TRBD2 (6 bases). This CDR3 spans 18 amino acids. Trimming removed 3 bases at V and 3 bases at J, with 24 bases between. Looked up from germline, CDR1 is MGHRA and CDR2 is YSYEKL.

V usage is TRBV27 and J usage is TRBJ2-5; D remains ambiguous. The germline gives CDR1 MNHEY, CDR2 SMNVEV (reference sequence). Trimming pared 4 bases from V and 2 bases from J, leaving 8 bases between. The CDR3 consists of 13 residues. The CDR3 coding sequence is TGTGCCAGCAGTTACCTCCTTCAAGAGACCCAGTACTTC. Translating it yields CASSYLLQETQYF.

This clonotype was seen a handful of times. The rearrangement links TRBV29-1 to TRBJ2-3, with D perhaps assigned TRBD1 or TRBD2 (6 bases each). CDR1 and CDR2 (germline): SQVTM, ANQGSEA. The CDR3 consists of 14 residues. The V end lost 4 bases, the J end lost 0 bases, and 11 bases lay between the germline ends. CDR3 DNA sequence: TGCAGCGTTGCTTCGGGGGCGAGCACAGATACGCAGTATTTT. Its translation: CSVASGASTDTQYF.

CDR3: CASSSRGRATNEKLFF. CDR3 nucleotides: TGTGCCAGCAGTTCGAGGGGGCGTGCAACTAATGAAAAACTGTTTTTT. The rearrangement links TRBV28 to TRBJ1-4; TRBD1 agrees at 7 bases. V trimming: 4 bases; J trimming: 0 bases; junction bases outside the gene matches: 5. There are 16 residues in the CDR3. Germline values: CDR1 MDHEN, CDR2 SYDVKM.